The 14 T cell receptor beta chains listed next were all sequenced from one sample in a study of shared clonotypes between healthy human individuals. TCRdb's copy holds only in-frame clones and misses some; the assay was immunoSEQ multiplex PCR. Of approximately 1.9 million clones in the sample, 93% were seen once. Cells designated naive CD8 were CD45RO-negative and were positively selected for CCR7, with terminally differentiated effector memory CD45RA+ cells excluded. Sequenced input: naive CD8+ T cells from PBMCs. These receptor sequences come from a young man in good health. Some clones in this sample may be carry-over from other donors' samples.

Notes on this clone: This may be a read error: a much more frequent sequence differs by one nucleotide. This CDR3 is also generated by other DNA sequences in the sample. The chain combines TRBV7-9 with TRBJ2-7; D gene ambiguous. Germline loops: CDR1 SEHNR, CDR2 FQNEAQ (reference sequence). The CDR3 is 11 residues long. V dropped 5 bases and J dropped 3 bases, with 5 bases sitting between them. CDR3 loop: CASSLNYEQYF. For the CDR3, the DNA is TGTGCCAGCAGCCTAAACTACGAGCAGTACTTC.

The rearrangement links TRBV2 to TRBJ2-7; 10 nucleotides align to TRBD2. The ends lost 6 bases at V and 3 bases at J; junction bases unmatched: 8. Germline CDR1 and CDR2: SNHLY and FYNNEI. The CDR3 extends over 15 amino acids. The CDR3 is CASRTPSGSSYEQYF. CDR3 bases: TGTGCCAGCAGAACACCTAGCGGGAGTAGCTACGAGCAGTACTTC. The variable domain in full, completed from reference TRBV2 and TRBJ2-7, reads EPEVTQTPSHQVTQMGQEVILRCVPISNHLYFYWYRQILGQKVEFLVSFYNNEISEKSEIFDDQFSVERPDGSNFTLKIRSTKLEDSAMYFCASRTPSGSSYEQYFGPGTRLTVT.

With respect to this clone: This sample includes further DNA sequences coding for the same CDR3. V usage is TRBV27 and J usage is TRBJ2-1; D may match TRBD1 or TRBD2 (5 bases each). The germline V and J ends were trimmed by 6 bases and 7 bases, with 13 bases remaining between them. The CDR3 covers 13 residues. Germline V gene data show CDR1 as MNHEY and CDR2 as SMNVEV (reference sequence). DNA of the CDR3: TGTGCCAGCAGCCCAGGGACGGGGAATGAGCAGTTCTTC. It translates to CASSPGTGNEQFF.

The chain couples TRBV4-3 to TRBJ1-1, with 7 bases matching TRBD1. The CDR3 sequence is 16 residues long. After removal of 2 bases from V and 1 base from J, the junction contained 7 bases not matched to a gene. Germline lookup yields CDR1 LGHNA and CDR2 YSLEER. In DNA form, the CDR3 reads TGCGCCAGCAGCCAAACCATCCGGGACAGGAACACTGAAGCTTTCTTT. As protein: CASSQTIRDRNTEAFF.

This chain uses TRBV9 with TRBJ2-3; 7 positions match TRBD2. V was clipped by 4 bases and J by 0 bases; unmatched bases: 5. This CDR3 is 15 amino acids long. Germline V gene data show CDR1 as SGDLS and CDR2 as YYNGEE. The CDR3 sequence is CASSTTSASTDTQYF. The DNA of the CDR3 is TGTGCCAGCAGCACCACTAGCGCCAGCACAGATACGCAGTATTTT.

A word on this clone: This sample also contains other DNA sequences that code for the same CDR3. The CDR3 nucleotides are TGTGCCAGCAGCCCCTTGGGAGGGGAGCAGTACTTC. Amino acids: CASSPLGGEQYF. The chain joins TRBV27 to TRBJ2-7, with 7 bases that match TRBD2. Germline V gene sequence: CDR1 MNHEY, CDR2 SMNVEV (reference sequence). With V trimmed by 6 bases and J by 7 bases, 6 bases remained unmatched. The CDR3 totals 12 residues.

The chain recombines TRBV27 with TRBJ1-1, with D maybe TRBD1 (5 bases). Deletions cut 7 bases from V and 3 bases from J, with 18 bases between. This CDR3 is built from 15 residues. CDR1 and CDR2 from the germline V gene are MNHEY and SMNVEV (reference sequence). The CDR3: CASNPVGEWYTEAFF. The CDR3 DNA sequence: TGTGCCAGCAACCCGGTGGGGGAATGGTACACTGAAGCTTTCTTT.

The V call is TRBV27, the J call TRBJ1-2; 8 bases are a match to TRBD1. This CDR3 is 13 amino acids long. J was trimmed by 6 bases and V by 5 bases; bases with no gene match: 5. Germline V gene lookup returns CDR1 MNHEY and CDR2 SMNVEV (reference sequence). CDR3 sequence reads: CASSGQGFDGYTF. As DNA, the CDR3 is TGTGCCAGCAGTGGACAGGGCTTTGATGGCTACACCTTC.

As concerns this clone: The junction differs from germline at one of its ends, possibly a read error. This chain connects TRBV7-9 to TRBJ2-5, with D possibly being TRBD2 (5 bases). CDR3 length equals 13 residues. The germline V gene has CDR1 SEHNR and CDR2 FQNEAQ (reference sequence). The CDR3, as DNA: TGTGTCAGCAGCGGCACGGATCAAGAGACCCAGTACTTC. It specifies CVSSGTDQETQYF. Full variable domain (missing parts from reference TRBV7-9 and TRBJ2-5): DTGVSQNPRHKITKRGQNVTFRCDPISEHNRLYWYRQTLGQGPEFLTYFQNEAQLEKSRLLSDRFSAERPKGSFSTLEIQRTEQGDSAMYLCVSSGTDQETQYFGPGTRLLVL.

V is TRBV11-2 and J is TRBJ2-4; 12 bases line up with TRBD2. With V trimmed by 5 bases and J by 11 bases, 13 bases remained unmatched. Germline CDR1 and CDR2: SGHAT and FQNNGV. The length of the CDR3 is 16 residues. The CDR3 sequence: CASSHSPLAGGGVQYF. CDR3 bases: TGTGCCAGCAGCCACTCCCCGCTAGCGGGAGGGGGGGTTCAGTACTTC.

The V gene is TRBV29-1, the J gene TRBJ1-2; maybe TRBD1 (5 bases). Per germline, CDR1 SQVTM and CDR2 ANQGSEA. The CDR3 is 12 residues long. Trimming removed 6 bases from V and 4 bases from J, with 12 bases in between. The chain's CDR3 is CSVPGITYGYTF. The CDR3, as DNA: TGCAGCGTCCCAGGGATCACCTATGGCTACACCTTC.

The rearrangement uses TRBV9 and TRBJ2-1; D ambiguous. The CDR3 spans 13 residues. The germline CDR1 and CDR2 sequences are SGDLS and YYNGEE. Trimming shortened V by 0 bases and J by 9 bases, and 10 bases separated the two germline ends. The chain's CDR3 is CASSVGLSGEQFF. CDR3 nucleotides: TGTGCCAGCAGCGTAGGACTTTCGGGTGAGCAGTTCTTC.

This clone appeared a few times. The chain couples TRBV9 to TRBJ2-2; D is ambiguous. Trimming cost V 0 bases and J 0 bases, with 9 bases left between them. CDR3 length equals 16 residues. Germline-derived CDR1 and CDR2 are SGDLS and YYNGEE. The CDR3 loop reads CASSVELTANTGELFF. Written as DNA, the CDR3 is TGTGCCAGCAGCGTAGAGTTAACTGCGAACACCGGGGAGCTGTTTTTT. Supplemented by reference TRBV9 and TRBJ2-2, the full variable domain reads DSGVTQTPKHLITATGQRVTLRCSPRSGDLSVYWYQQSLDQGLQFLIQYYNGEERAKGNILERFSAQQFPDLHSELNLSSLELGDSALYFCASSVELTANTGELFFGEGSRLTVL.

This clone was found once. J is TRBJ2-7 and V is TRBV10-2, with D perhaps TRBD1 or TRBD2 (5 bases each). V was trimmed by 8 bases and J by 0 bases, leaving 8 bases between them. This CDR3 is built from 12 residues. Per germline, CDR1 WSHSY and CDR2 SAAADI. CDR3 coding DNA: TGCGCCAGCCATGGGACCTCCTACGAGCAGTACTTC. It specifies CASHGTSYEQYF.